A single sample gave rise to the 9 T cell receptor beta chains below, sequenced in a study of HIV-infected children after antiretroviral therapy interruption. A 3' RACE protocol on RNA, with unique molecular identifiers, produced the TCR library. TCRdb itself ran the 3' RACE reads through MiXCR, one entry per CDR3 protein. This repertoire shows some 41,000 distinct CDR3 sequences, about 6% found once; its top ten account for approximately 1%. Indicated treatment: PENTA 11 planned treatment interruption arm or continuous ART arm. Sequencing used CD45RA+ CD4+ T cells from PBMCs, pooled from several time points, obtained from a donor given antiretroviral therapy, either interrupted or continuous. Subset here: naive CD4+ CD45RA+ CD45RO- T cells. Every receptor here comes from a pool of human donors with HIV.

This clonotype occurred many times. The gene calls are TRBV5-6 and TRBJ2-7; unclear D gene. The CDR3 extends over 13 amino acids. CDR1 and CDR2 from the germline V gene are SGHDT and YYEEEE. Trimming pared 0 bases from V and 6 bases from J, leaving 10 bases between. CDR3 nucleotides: TGTGCCAGCAGCTTGGTGGTGGTCGGCGAGCAGTACTTC. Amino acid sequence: CASSLVVVGEQYF.

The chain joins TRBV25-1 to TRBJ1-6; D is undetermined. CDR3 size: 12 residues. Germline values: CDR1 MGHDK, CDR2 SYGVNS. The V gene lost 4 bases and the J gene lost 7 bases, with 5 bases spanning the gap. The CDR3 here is CASSGGNSPLHF. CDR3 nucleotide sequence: TGTGCCAGCAGTGGTGGCAATTCACCCCTCCACTTT.

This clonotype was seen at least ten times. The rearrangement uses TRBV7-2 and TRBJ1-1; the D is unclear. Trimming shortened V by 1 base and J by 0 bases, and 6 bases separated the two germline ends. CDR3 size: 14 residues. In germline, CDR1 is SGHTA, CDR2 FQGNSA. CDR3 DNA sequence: TGTGCCAGCAGCTTAGTACGGGTGAACACTGAAGCTTTCTTT. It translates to CASSLVRVNTEAFF.

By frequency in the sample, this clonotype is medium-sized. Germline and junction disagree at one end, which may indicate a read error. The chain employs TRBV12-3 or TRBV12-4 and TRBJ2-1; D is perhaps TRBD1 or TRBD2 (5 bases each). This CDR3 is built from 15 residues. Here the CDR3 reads CASSSDWGYYAEQFF. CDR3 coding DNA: TGTGCAAGCAGCTCCGACTGGGGGTACTATGCTGAGCAGTTCTTC.

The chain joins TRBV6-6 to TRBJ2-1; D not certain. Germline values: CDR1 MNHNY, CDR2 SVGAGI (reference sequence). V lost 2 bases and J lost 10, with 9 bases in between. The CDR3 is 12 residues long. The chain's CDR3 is CASSYVEREQFF. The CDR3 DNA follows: TGTGCCAGCAGTTACGTAGAACGGGAGCAGTTCTTC.

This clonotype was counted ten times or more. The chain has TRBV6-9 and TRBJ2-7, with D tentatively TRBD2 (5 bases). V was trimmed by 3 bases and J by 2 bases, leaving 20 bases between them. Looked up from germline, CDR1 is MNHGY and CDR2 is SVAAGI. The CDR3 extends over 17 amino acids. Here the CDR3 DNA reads TGTGCCAGCAGTTACCCACCCCCTCCGTCGACTACCTACGAGCAGTACTTC. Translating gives CASSYPPPPSTTYEQYF.

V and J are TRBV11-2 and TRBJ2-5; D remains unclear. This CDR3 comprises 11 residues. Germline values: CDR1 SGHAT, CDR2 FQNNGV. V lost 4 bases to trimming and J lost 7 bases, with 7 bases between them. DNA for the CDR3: TGTGCCAGCAGCTACAAAGGGACCCAGTACTTC. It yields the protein CASSYKGTQYF.

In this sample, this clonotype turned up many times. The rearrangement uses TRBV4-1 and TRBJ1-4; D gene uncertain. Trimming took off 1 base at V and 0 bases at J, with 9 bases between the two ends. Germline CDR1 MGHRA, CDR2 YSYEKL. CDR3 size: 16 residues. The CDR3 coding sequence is TGCGCCAGCAGCCAAGGTCATGGTGCAACTAATGAAAAACTGTTTTTT. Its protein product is CASSQGHGATNEKLFF.

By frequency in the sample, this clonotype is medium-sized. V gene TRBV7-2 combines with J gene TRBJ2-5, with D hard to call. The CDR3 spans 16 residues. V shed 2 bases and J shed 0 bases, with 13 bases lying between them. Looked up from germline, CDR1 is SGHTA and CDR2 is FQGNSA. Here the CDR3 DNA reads TGTGCCAGCAGCTTAAGGCCCTACACTCACCAAGAGACCCAGTACTTC. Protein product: CASSLRPYTHQETQYF.